This is a list of T cell receptor beta chains from one sample in a study of shared clonotypes between healthy human individuals. Here immunoSEQ multiplex PCR was the method, and the copy in TCRdb shows in-frame clones only, minus some. The table includes 80,000 to 100,000 clones, 60% to 70% detected once. Sequenced material: memory CD8+ T cells sorted from blood. These receptors all stem from a man aged 25 to 40 in good health. Both conserved end residues are part of each CDR3. The D gene is left open where the match is weak. Only part of the rows carry a size: once, few, many, or a class if the clone is expanded.

>TRBV5-1|NA|NA|TRBJ1-2
TGCGCCAGCAGCTTGGCGGGGAGCGACTATGGCTACACCTTC
CASSLAGSDYGYTF
>TRBV5-1|NA|NA|TRBJ2-7
TGCGCCAGCGGGACGGAAAACTTTTACGAGCAGTACTTC
CASGTENFYEQYF
>TRBV5-1|NA|NA|TRBJ2-1
TGCGCCAGCAGCTTGGCCCAGCCTGGGGATGAGCAGTTCTTC
CASSLAQPGDEQFF
>TRBV6-5|many|NA|TRBJ1-2
TGTGCCAGCAGTTCAGGGTATGGCTACACCTTC
CASSSGYGYTF
>TRBV7-9|NA|NA|TRBJ2-7
TGTGCCAGCAGCTTAGCTCCGGAGAGCTCCTACGAGCAGTACTTC
CASSLAPESSYEQYF
>TRBV7-6|NA|NA|TRBJ2-2
TGTGCCAGCAACTCAGTGGGGAGCGGGGAGCTGTTTTTT
CASNSVGSGELFF
>TRBV2|NA|NA|TRBJ2-7
TGTGCCAGCAGCTTCTTAACCGGGAACTACGAGCAGTACTTC
CASSFLTGNYEQYF
>TRBV5-1|NA|NA|TRBJ1-1
TGCGCCAGCAGCCCCCGGGGTGTCCAGAACACTGAAGCTTTCTTT
CASSPRGVQNTEAFF
>TRBV11-2|NA|NA|TRBJ1-5
TGTGCCAGCAGCCAGGACGGCGGGGCCGATCAGCCCCAGCATTTT
CASSQDGGADQPQHF
>TRBV7-2|many|TRBD2|TRBJ2-7
TGTGCCAGCAGCCCTAGCGGGAGGACCTACGAGCAGTACTTC
CASSPSGRTYEQYF
>TRBV19|NA|TRBD1|TRBJ2-7
TGTGCCAGTGGGGGACAGGGGGCCTACGAGCAGTACTTC
CASGGQGAYEQYF
>TRBV28|NA|NA|TRBJ1-2
TGTGCCAGCAAATCGCCGGGGCCCTATGGCTACACCTTC
CASKSPGPYGYTF
>TRBV7-9|NA|NA|TRBJ2-1
TGTGCCAGCAGCTTATTCCCTAGCGGAGACAGGGGAAGGCAGTTCTTC
CASSLFPSGDRGRQFF
>TRBV5-4|few|NA|TRBJ1-1
TGTGCCAGCAGCCAGGACGGAAACACTGAAGCTTTCTTT
CASSQDGNTEAFF
>TRBV25-1|NA|TRBD1|TRBJ2-2
TGTGCCAGCAGTGAAGGGCCCACGGGACAGGGTCGGAACGGGGAGCTGTTTTTT
CASSEGPTGQGRNGELFF
>TRBV7-3|NA|TRBD2|TRBJ2-5
TGTGCCAGCAGCTTAGGGCTAGCGGGAGAGGAGACCCAGTACTTC
CASSLGLAGEETQYF